The next 32 T cell receptor beta chains were all read from a single sample in a study of cytomegalovirus exposure and HLA in healthy donors. Primers: 60 Vbeta forward and 13 Jbeta reverse. The method was immunoSEQ multiplex PCR; TCRdb's version includes in-frame clones alone and lacks a portion of them. This sample has 150,000 to 200,000 clones, with approximately 59% found just once. Specimen: PBMCs. The receptors stem from a man aged 35 to 55 in good health and CMV-seronegative.

The rearrangement links TRBV27 to TRBJ2-1, with 7 positions matching TRBD2. Germline trimming cut 2 bases from V and 3 bases from J; bases unmatched to any gene: 10. The CDR3 length is 17 residues. CDR1 is MNHEY, CDR2 SMNVEV, per germline (reference sequence). The CDR3 sequence: CASSLGSWVAGYNEQFF. CDR3 sequence (DNA): TGTGCCAGCAGTTTAGGATCCTGGGTAGCGGGCTACAATGAGCAGTTCTTC.

This clone was picked up one time. V and J are TRBV11-2 and TRBJ2-7; 8 bases line up with TRBD1. Germline values: CDR1 SGHAT, CDR2 FQNNGV. V was clipped by 4 bases and J by 7 bases; unmatched bases: 12. This CDR3 has 15 residues. The CDR3 region is CASSSSSQGAGEQYF. For the CDR3, the DNA is TGTGCCAGCAGCTCCAGCAGCCAGGGGGCAGGGGAGCAGTACTTC.

The chain recombines TRBV29-1 with TRBJ2-7; 9 positions match TRBD1. CDR1 and CDR2 from the germline V gene are SQVTM and ANQGSEA. Unmatched junction bases numbered 7, after V lost 0 bases and J lost 4 bases. The CDR3 has 15 residues. CDR3 bases: TGCAGCGTTGAAGATGATCGGGACAGGGCTTACGAGCAGTACTTC. Residues: CSVEDDRDRAYEQYF.

The genes are TRBV6-6 and TRBJ1-4; a weak D match, TRBD1 (5 bases). The CDR3 sequence is 16 residues long. Trimming cost V 0 bases and J 6 bases, with 14 bases left between them. The V gene's germline CDR1 is MNHNY and CDR2 SVGAGI (reference sequence). The CDR3: CASSYSFARADEKLFF. DNA for the CDR3: TGTGCCAGCAGTTACTCGTTTGCCAGGGCAGATGAAAAACTGTTTTTT.

The chain carries TRBV28 and TRBJ2-2; 8 bases match TRBD2. Germline CDR1 is MDHEN and CDR2 is SYDVKM. The CDR3 spans 14 residues. V was pared by 8 bases and J by 4 bases, with 6 bases of the junction left unmatched. CDR3 region: CASWASGFTGELFF. Written as DNA, the CDR3 is TGTGCCAGCTGGGCTAGCGGGTTCACCGGGGAGCTGTTTTTT.

CDR3 DNA: TGTGCCTGCCCAGGAACAGGGGGCGCAGGCCACGAGCAGTACTTC. Its translation: CACPGTGGAGHEQYF. This rearrangement joins TRBV30 to TRBJ2-7; 9 positions agree with TRBD1. V dropped 6 bases and J dropped 5; count of bases not matched to a gene: 14. The CDR3 is 15 residues long. Germline CDR1 and CDR2: GTSNPN and SVGIG (reference sequence).

This chain joins TRBV14 and TRBJ1-1; TRBD1 matches at 9 bases. In germline, CDR1 is SGHDN, CDR2 FVKESK. The J segment lost 0 bases and the V segment lost 7 bases, leaving 24 bases of the junction unmatched. The CDR3 has 21 amino acids. CDR3: CASMGSRDRARSPFLNTEAFF. As DNA, the CDR3 is TGTGCCAGCATGGGAAGCCGGGACAGGGCGCGATCCCCTTTTCTGAACACTGAAGCTTTCTTT.

This clone was counted once. The chain is built from TRBV18 and TRBJ1-2, with 7 bases identical to TRBD1. Trimming cost V 4 bases and J 3 bases; bases outside gene matches: 8. CDR3 length equals 15 residues. Germline CDR1 is KGHSH and CDR2 is LQKENI. The chain's CDR3 is CASSQQQGEYYGYTF. The CDR3 bases are TGTGCCAGCTCACAACAGCAGGGGGAATACTATGGCTACACCTTC.

The chain is built from TRBV9 and TRBJ2-2; D ambiguous. CDR1 SGDLS and CDR2 YYNGEE come from the germline V gene. The CDR3 loop spans 15 amino acids. Trimming removed 0 bases from V and 3 bases from J, with 9 bases in between. In DNA, the CDR3 is TGTGCCAGCAGCGTAGGGGCCAGGCACACCGGGGAGCTGTTTTTT. The encoded protein is CASSVGARHTGELFF.

On this clone: Its ends do not fully match the called genes, so a read error is possible. This chain joins TRBV4-2 and TRBJ2-7; 9 nucleotides line up with TRBD1. The length of the CDR3 is 17 residues. Germline CDR1 reads LGHNA; CDR2 reads YNFKEQ. CDR3 sequence (DNA): TGTGCCAGCAGCCAACTCGTCTGGGACAGGGACGTCTACGGGCAGTACTTC. It specifies CASSQLVWDRDVYGQYF.

The V and J genes are TRBV15 and TRBJ2-5; D may be TRBD2 (6 bases). V gave up 4 bases and J gave up 2 bases, with 17 bases separating them. This CDR3 spans 16 amino acids. Germline V gene data show CDR1 as LNHNV and CDR2 as YYDKDF (reference sequence). Here the CDR3 DNA reads TGTGCCACCAGCAATCGGGACTCTTACGCACAAGAGACCCAGTACTTC. Protein product: CATSNRDSYAQETQYF.

The chain carries TRBV25-1 and TRBJ2-1; D might be TRBD1 (6 bases). Germline CDR1 MGHDK, CDR2 SYGVNS. V shed 3 bases and J shed 4 bases, with 10 bases lying between them. This CDR3 region has 14 residues. This CDR3 is CASSEWGLYNEQFF. In DNA, the CDR3 is TGTGCCAGCAGTGAGTGGGGGCTTTACAATGAGCAGTTCTTC. The full variable domain, in which reference TRBV25-1 and TRBJ2-1 provide the parts outside the CDR3, is EADIYQTPRYLVIGTGKKITLECSQTMGHDKMYWYQQDPGMELHLIHYSYGVNSTEKGDLSSESTVSRIRTEHFPLTLESARPSHTSQYLCASSEWGLYNEQFFGPGTRLTVL.

This clone was counted a single time. The V call is TRBV4-2, the J call TRBJ2-1; 7 bases are a match to TRBD2. V shed 6 bases and J 3 bases; nucleotides not matched to a gene: 2. CDR1 is LGHNA and CDR2 is YNFKEQ in the germline V gene. The CDR3 has 13 residues. The CDR3 DNA sequence: TGTGCCAGCAGTGGCGGGAGCTACAATGAGCAGTTCTTC. It specifies CASSGGSYNEQFF.

The chain uses TRBV6-5 and TRBJ1-5; D may be TRBD1 (6 bases). V gave up 0 bases and J gave up 5 bases, with 8 bases separating them. Germline assignment: CDR1 MNHEY and CDR2 SVGAGI. The length of the CDR3 is 14 residues. The CDR3 region is CASSYSGAHQPQHF. The CDR3, as DNA: TGTGCCAGCAGTTACTCGGGGGCGCATCAGCCCCAGCATTTT.

The CDR3 nucleotides are TGTGCCAGCAGCGCGGGTCCGAACCTAGGACCAACTAGCGGGCCTTACAATGAGCAGTTCTTC. Amino acid sequence: CASSAGPNLGPTSGPYNEQFF. The rearrangement uses TRBV9 and TRBJ2-1; 9 bases are shared with TRBD2. This CDR3 spans 21 amino acids. Looked up from germline, CDR1 is SGDLS and CDR2 is YYNGEE. V lost 3 bases, J lost 4 bases, and 23 bases stayed unmatched.

V usage is TRBV18 and J usage is TRBJ2-7, with D unclear. This CDR3 spans 14 amino acids. V was trimmed by 4 bases and J by 4 bases, leaving 14 bases between them. From germline, CDR1 is KGHSH and CDR2 LQKENI. The CDR3 region is CASSRQTSDYEQYF. In DNA, the CDR3 is TGTGCCAGCTCACGACAAACCAGTGATTACGAGCAGTACTTC.

This chain joins TRBV7-2 and TRBJ2-1, with TRBD2 identical over 9 bases. Germline V gene sequence: CDR1 SGHTA, CDR2 FQGNSA. CDR3 length: 15 amino acids. V was pared by 1 base and J by 2 bases, with 0 bases of the junction left unmatched. The CDR3 DNA reads as TGTGCCAGCAGCTTAGTAGCGGGGGCCTACAATGAGCAGTTCTTC. Translating it yields CASSLVAGAYNEQFF.

This clone was seen only a few times. The chain combines TRBV28 with TRBJ2-3, with D hard to call. The germline V and J ends were trimmed by 6 bases and 4 bases, with 17 bases remaining between them. Per the germline V gene, CDR1 is MDHEN and CDR2 is SYDVKM. This CDR3 has 15 residues. As DNA, the CDR3 is TGTGCCAGCAGCCCCATGCGGCGGAAGGCAGATACGCAGTATTTT. This sequence encodes CASSPMRRKADTQYF.

About this clone: At the DNA level, this CDR3 is encoded by other sequences in the same sample as well. The chain is built from TRBV7-2 and TRBJ2-5; 13 bases match TRBD2. From germline, CDR1 is SGHTA and CDR2 FQGNSA. The CDR3 runs 15 residues. V gave up 3 bases and J gave up 2 bases; unmatched junction bases: 0. This CDR3 reads CASSLGLAGQETQYF. The CDR3 DNA follows: TGTGCCAGCAGCTTGGGACTAGCGGGGCAAGAGACCCAGTACTTC.

The chain recombines TRBV27 with TRBJ1-6; no firm D call. The CDR3 length is 16 residues. The V gene lost 5 bases and the J gene lost 7 bases, with 18 bases spanning the gap. Per germline, CDR1 MNHEY and CDR2 SMNVEV (reference sequence). CDR3 loop: CASSLPQWGENSPLHF. The CDR3 DNA follows: TGTGCCAGCAGTCTTCCCCAATGGGGAGAAAATTCACCCCTCCACTTT.

Notes on this clone: The sample contains more than one DNA sequence encoding this CDR3. CDR3 coding DNA: TGTGCCACCAGCAGAGACTTAGGGACTAGCGGAACCGGGGAGCTGTTTTTT. Translating gives CATSRDLGTSGTGELFF. V gene TRBV15 combines with J gene TRBJ2-2; 11 nucleotides agree with TRBD2. CDR1 is LNHNV and CDR2 is YYDKDF in the germline V gene (reference sequence). This CDR3 comprises 17 residues. J gave up 5 bases and V 0 bases, and 5 bases lay outside the gene matches.

The chain carries TRBV5-4 and TRBJ2-1; 16 positions agree with TRBD2. V trimming: 4 bases; J trimming: 12 bases; junction bases outside the gene matches: 7. There are 15 residues in the CDR3. Germline V gene lookup returns CDR1 SGHNT and CDR2 YYREEE (reference sequence). The CDR3 spells CASSLGLAGGPGQFF. As DNA, the CDR3 is TGTGCCAGCAGCCTGGGACTAGCGGGGGGGCCGGGGCAGTTCTTC.

The CDR3 sequence is CASNLAGGSSYEQYF. In nucleotides, the CDR3 is TGTGCCAGTAATCTAGCGGGGGGCTCCTCCTACGAGCAGTACTTC. The chain couples TRBV7-2 to TRBJ2-7, with 11 nucleotides matching TRBD2. The CDR3 has 15 amino acids. Germline lookup yields CDR1 SGHTA and CDR2 FQGNSA. The ends lost 9 bases at V and 0 bases at J; junction bases unmatched: 7.

The J gene is TRBJ1-5, the V gene TRBV2; D not certain. The CDR3 loop spans 13 amino acids. Germline V gene lookup returns CDR1 SNHLY and CDR2 FYNNEI. The ends were cut back, 6 bases at V and 1 base at J, with 7 bases in the middle. The CDR3 spells CASRQLSNQPQHF. In DNA form, the CDR3 reads TGTGCCAGCAGACAGTTGAGCAATCAGCCCCAGCATTTT.

This clone was seen more than once but under ten times. The CDR3 region is CASSFFPGTSSTDTQYF. CDR3 nucleotide sequence: TGTGCCAGCAGTTTCTTCCCCGGGACTAGCAGCACAGATACGCAGTATTTT. The chain links TRBV27 to TRBJ2-3, with 9 positions matching TRBD2. The V segment lost 3 bases and the J segment 0 bases; nucleotides outside the gene matches: 7. The CDR3 extends over 17 amino acids. Germline V gene data show CDR1 as MNHEY and CDR2 as SMNVEV (reference sequence).

The chain has TRBV6-5 and TRBJ1-2; D remains unclear. Germline assignment: CDR1 MNHEY and CDR2 SVGAGI. The V and J ends lost 0 bases and 8 bases respectively, with 10 bases between them. The CDR3 totals 13 residues. CDR3 nucleotides: TGTGCCAGCAGTTACTCGAGAGGGTCGGGCTACACCTTC. Residues: CASSYSRGSGYTF.

The CDR3 region is CAISDYRESDEQYF. Here the CDR3 DNA reads TGTGCCATCAGTGACTACAGGGAATCGGACGAGCAGTACTTC. This rearrangement joins TRBV10-3 to TRBJ2-7, with a possible D match to TRBD1 (6 bases). CDR3 size: 14 residues. Germline CDR1 reads ENHRY; CDR2 reads SYGVKD. Between the trimmed V and J ends, which lost 3 bases and 5 bases, there was a span of 14 bases.

The chain has TRBV5-1 and TRBJ2-3; 15 bases match TRBD2. CDR3 length: 18 residues. V trimming: 2 bases; J trimming: 3 bases; junction bases outside the gene matches: 7. Germline-derived CDR1 and CDR2 are SGHRS and YFSETQ. CDR3 sequence: CASSFGLAGGLGTDTQYF. In nucleotides, the CDR3 is TGCGCCAGCAGCTTCGGACTAGCGGGAGGGTTGGGTACAGATACGCAGTATTTT.

The sample holds a few counts of this clone. The chain couples TRBV5-6 to TRBJ2-5; 11 bases are a match to TRBD2. V was clipped by 4 bases and J by 4 bases; unmatched bases: 12. This CDR3 spans 17 amino acids. Germline V CDR1 and CDR2: SGHDT, YYEEEE. The CDR3: CASSMPRASGGIETQYF. The CDR3 DNA reads as TGTGCCAGCAGCATGCCTAGGGCTAGCGGGGGGATAGAGACCCAGTACTTC.

The chain combines TRBV13 with TRBJ2-5, with D unclear. CDR1 and CDR2 (germline): PRHDT, FYEKMQ (reference sequence). This CDR3 contains 14 residues. V was shortened by 2 bases and J by 5 bases, with 12 bases between the two germline ends. CDR3: CASSLRARLETQYF. In DNA, the CDR3 is TGTGCCAGCAGCTTAAGAGCTAGGCTTGAGACCCAGTACTTC.

The J gene is TRBJ1-2, the V gene TRBV14, with TRBD1 matching over 12 bases. Losses at the gene ends were 8 bases for V and 7 bases for J; bases not matched to a gene: 5. CDR1 is SGHDN and CDR2 is FVKESK in the germline V gene. CDR3 length equals 13 residues. In DNA form, the CDR3 reads TGTGCCAGCGCGGGACAGGGGGCCGGTGGCTACACCTTC. Encoded protein: CASAGQGAGGYTF.

The chain employs TRBV27 and TRBJ2-7; 8 nucleotides line up with TRBD1. The V gene's germline CDR1 is MNHEY and CDR2 SMNVEV (reference sequence). This CDR3 is built from 13 residues. V gave up 6 bases and J gave up 6 bases; unmatched junction bases: 7. CDR3 in DNA: TGTGCCAGCAGAGAGGACAGGGCAGGCGAGCAGTACTTC. The encoded protein is CASREDRAGEQYF.